This TCR beta chain was captured by sequencing in a study of T-cell reconstitution after alpha-beta-depleted transplantation in children. Researchers prepared the TCRbeta library using unique molecular identifiers, the study reports. TCRdb reprocessed the PCR reads via MiXCR and lists one record per CDR3 protein. Found here are 450,000 to 600,000 distinct CDR3 sequences, over 25% of them singletons; the top ten hold 2% to 3%. Germline values: CDR1 LNHDA, CDR2 SQIVND (reference sequence). The CDR3 is 12 amino acids. V lost 3 bases and J lost 9, with 9 bases in between. The material was PBMCs from the stem cell graft donor, obtained from the stem cell graft. This chain links TRBV19 with TRBJ2-1, with D tentatively TRBD2 (5 bases). The TCR sequence derives from a human donor who donated a stem cell graft to a child with aplastic anemia. CDR3 coding DNA: TGTGCCAGTAGTATCGAGGGCAGTGAGCAGTTCTTC. Its translation is CASSIEGSEQFF.